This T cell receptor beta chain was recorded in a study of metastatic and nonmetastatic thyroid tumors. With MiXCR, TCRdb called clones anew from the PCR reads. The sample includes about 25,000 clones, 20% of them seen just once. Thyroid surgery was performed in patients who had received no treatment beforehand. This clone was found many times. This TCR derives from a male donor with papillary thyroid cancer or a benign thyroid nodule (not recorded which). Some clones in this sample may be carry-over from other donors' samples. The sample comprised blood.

The CDR3 spells CASSLFGTGGNEKLFF. CDR3 in DNA: TGCGCCAGCAGCTTGTTCGGGACAGGGGGTAATGAAAAACTGTTTTTT. V and J are TRBV5-1 and TRBJ1-4; 11 bases are shared with TRBD1. Unmatched junction bases numbered 3, after V lost 1 base and J lost 4 bases. This CDR3 is 16 amino acids long. The germline V gene has CDR1 SGHRS and CDR2 YFSETQ.